This T cell receptor (beta chain) was recorded in a study of spatial heterogeneity in lung cancer. General study results and limits: At tumor resection, ubiquitous expanded TCRs were detected in blood more often than later.

Concerning this clonotype: Its antigen is as yet unknown.

V was cut by 8 bases and J by 4 bases, with 9 bases left in between. The CDR3 length is 11 residues. Germline V gene lookup returns CDR1 SNHLY and CDR2 FYNNEI. The time point was: sample taken at primary tumor resection. No cells were sorted before sequencing. The whole RNA sequenced was extracted from tumor, nontumor lung or frozen PBMC. MiXCR, run by TCRdb on the 5' RACE reads, gives a single entry per CDR3 protein. This table has about 50,000 distinct CDR3 sequences, less than 9% appearing once. Sample: PBMCs, taken at surgery. The source of this sequence is a female donor with early-stage non-small cell lung cancer. V gene TRBV2 combines with J gene TRBJ2-7; D not certain. In DNA form, the CDR3 reads TGTGCCAGCTCTCCCGCGTACGAGCAGTACTTC. Protein product: CASSPAYEQYF.